The 22 T cell receptor beta chains below come from one sample, sequenced in a study of blood T cell repertoires in COVID-19. This table comes from immunoSEQ multiplex PCR, and its TCRdb copy is limited to in-frame clones, with some not included. This sample has 150,000 to 200,000 clones; approximately 87% occur once, and the top ten carry approximately 11%. The sample taken for sequencing was peripheral blood. These receptors all stem from a woman aged 55-70 years with COVID-19, enrolled during active disease.

This sequence joins TRBV6-6 and TRBJ2-1; 8 bases agree with TRBD1. Per the germline V gene, CDR1 is MNHNY and CDR2 is SVGAGI (reference sequence). The CDR3 is 15 residues long. With 2 bases clipped from V and 2 bases from J, the junction kept 2 bases outside the gene matches. CDR3 nucleotides: TGTGCCAGCAGTTACCAGGGGGCGGCCTACAATGAGCAGTTCTTC. Its protein product is CASSYQGAAYNEQFF.

The chain joins TRBV5-6 to TRBJ1-5; 7 bases are a match to TRBD1. Trimming cost V 0 bases and J 0 bases; bases outside gene matches: 6. Germline V lookup: CDR1 SGHDT, CDR2 YYEEEE. This CDR3 is 17 amino acids long. The CDR3 coding sequence is TGTGCCAGCAGCTTGGGGGACAGAGATTATAGCAATCAGCCCCAGCATTTT. Amino acids: CASSLGDRDYSNQPQHF.

This clone was seen only once. The rearrangement links TRBV6-1 to TRBJ2-5, with D possibly matching TRBD2 (6 bases). The CDR3 has 13 amino acids. Germline V lookup: CDR1 MNHNS, CDR2 SASEGT. V lost 7 bases, J lost 2 bases, and 11 bases lay in between. In DNA form, the CDR3 reads TGTGCCAGCACCCTTAGCGGACAAGAGACCCAGTACTTC. It translates to CASTLSGQETQYF.

In this sample, this clone turned up a few times. The chain employs TRBV7-9 and TRBJ1-2; D is unresolved. V was pared by 5 bases and J by 7 bases, with 26 bases between. This CDR3 comprises 17 residues. Per germline, CDR1 SEHNR and CDR2 FQNEAQ (reference sequence). CDR3 coding DNA: TGTGCCAGCAGCCATCCCTGGGCGTTATTAGTTACCGGTGGCTACACCTTC. It yields the protein CASSHPWALLVTGGYTF. Based on the CDR3 plus reference TRBV7-9 and TRBJ1-2, the full variable domain is DTGVSQNPRHKITKRGQNVTFRCDPISEHNRLYWYRQTLGQGPEFLTYFQNEAQLEKSRLLSDRFSAERPKGSFSTLEIQRTEQGDSAMYLCASSHPWALLVTGGYTFGSGTRLTVV.

On this clone: Other nucleotide sequences in the sample specify the same CDR3. The CDR3 loop reads CATGTGYGYTF. The CDR3 nucleotides are TGTGCTACGGGAACGGGCTATGGCTACACCTTC. The chain combines TRBV28 with TRBJ1-2; the D is unclear. This CDR3 has 11 residues. Germline CDR1 MDHEN, CDR2 SYDVKM.

The V call is TRBV6-2 or TRBV6-3, the J call TRBJ2-7, with TRBD2 as a possible D gene (6 bases). There are 14 residues in the CDR3. Germline V CDR1 and CDR2: MNHEY, SVGEGT. V lost 2 bases and J lost 2, with 10 bases in between. The DNA for the CDR3 is TGTGCCAGCAGTTACCGGGACTTGACCTACGAGCAGTACTTC. Translating it yields CASSYRDLTYEQYF.

This sequence joins TRBV14 and TRBJ2-1, with 12 bases fitting TRBD2. V lost 4 bases and J lost 9; bases outside the gene matches: 13. The CDR3 runs 17 residues. Per the germline V gene, CDR1 is SGHDN and CDR2 is FVKESK. The CDR3 sequence: CASSLFAGLAGQGEQFF. CDR3 bases: TGTGCCAGCAGCCTCTTTGCCGGACTAGCGGGACAGGGTGAGCAGTTCTTC.

CDR3 residues: CASSPLTALEQYF. CDR3 in DNA: TGCGCCAGCAGCCCCCTGACAGCCCTCGAGCAGTACTTC. The V call is TRBV5-1, the J call TRBJ2-7; D is possibly TRBD1 (5 bases). Trimming left V 4 bases short and J 6 bases short, with 14 bases between. The CDR3 is made up of 13 amino acids. Germline-derived CDR1 and CDR2 are SGHRS and YFSETQ.

V gene TRBV5-1 combines with J gene TRBJ2-1, with 11 bases aligning to TRBD1. The length of the CDR3 is 14 residues. Trimming removed 7 bases from V and 4 bases from J; junction bases left unmatched: 4. The germline V gene encodes CDR1 SGHRS and CDR2 YFSETQ. The CDR3 here is CASGQGANYNEQFF. The CDR3 DNA follows: TGCGCCAGCGGACAGGGGGCGAATTACAATGAGCAGTTCTTC.

The genes are TRBV19 and TRBJ2-2; 10 nucleotides match TRBD1. Trimming removed 1 base from V and 6 bases from J; junction bases left unmatched: 2. Per germline, CDR1 LNHDA and CDR2 SQIVND (reference sequence). The CDR3 is made up of 15 amino acids. The CDR3 nucleotides read TGTGCCAGTAGTATAGTCGGACAGGGGGCCGGGGAGCTGTTTTTT. Translated, it gives CASSIVGQGAGELFF.

The gene calls are TRBV9 and TRBJ2-1, with 7 bases lining up with TRBD2. This CDR3 spans 19 amino acids. Trimming cost V 0 bases and J 0 bases; bases outside gene matches: 12. The germline gives CDR1 SGDLS, CDR2 YYNGEE. CDR3 in amino acids: CASSVATAVGGSSYNEQFF. CDR3 DNA: TGTGCCAGCAGCGTAGCGACAGCGGTGGGGGGGAGCTCCTACAATGAGCAGTTCTTC.

The CDR3 sequence: CASSGQGAGTGELFF. The CDR3 bases are TGCGCCAGCAGCGGACAGGGGGCGGGCACCGGGGAGCTGTTTTTT. The V call is TRBV5-1, the J call TRBJ2-2, with 11 bases matching TRBD1. The V gene end was trimmed by 4 bases and the J gene end by 4 bases; junction bases not matched to a gene: 3. Germline values: CDR1 SGHRS, CDR2 YFSETQ. The CDR3 consists of 15 residues.

The rearrangement joins TRBV19 to TRBJ2-1, with 11 bases lining up with TRBD2. The CDR3 totals 16 residues. Germline-derived CDR1 and CDR2 are LNHDA and SQIVND (reference sequence). Trimming removed 3 bases from V and 5 bases from J; junction bases left unmatched: 6. This CDR3 reads CASSIAGLAGDNEQFF. DNA for the CDR3: TGTGCCAGTAGTATCGCCGGACTAGCGGGCGACAATGAGCAGTTCTTC.

This clone was seen just once. The rearrangement joins TRBV3-1 (or the pseudogene TRBV3-2) to TRBJ1-1, with 10 bases aligning to TRBD1. CDR3 length: 15 residues. The J segment lost 6 bases and the V segment lost 1 base, leaving 5 bases of the junction unmatched. CDR1 is LGHDT, CDR2 YNNKEL, per germline (reference sequence). CDR3 loop: CASSQAFGTGAEAFF. The CDR3 region has the DNA TGTGCCAGCAGCCAAGCGTTCGGGACAGGGGCTGAAGCTTTCTTT.

This clone was detected only a few times. This rearrangement joins TRBV10-3 to TRBJ2-2, with 9 bases that match TRBD1. CDR3 length: 14 residues. J was trimmed by 7 bases and V by 7 bases; bases with no gene match: 7. Germline V lookup: CDR1 ENHRY, CDR2 SYGVKD. CDR3 DNA sequence: TGTGCCATCACCCTTGGACAGGGGATCGGGGAGCTGTTTTTT. Translation: CAITLGQGIGELFF.

In its sample, this clone was seen once. The chain couples TRBV27 to TRBJ2-7, with 10 nucleotides matching TRBD2. CDR1 MNHEY and CDR2 SMNVEV come from the germline V gene (reference sequence). With V trimmed by 6 bases and J by 0 bases, 5 bases remained unmatched. CDR3 size: 15 residues. The CDR3 DNA sequence: TGTGCCAGCAGGCGGGGACTAGCGCACTCCTACGAGCAGTACTTC. This gives the protein CASRRGLAHSYEQYF.

This clone has just a few counts. The V gene is TRBV7-2, the J gene TRBJ1-3; TRBD1 matches at 10 bases. CDR1 SGHTA and CDR2 FQGNSA come from the germline V gene. V lost 8 bases, J lost 5 bases, and 12 bases stayed unmatched. There are 16 residues in the CDR3. CDR3 sequence: CASRRTGTGDRNTIYF. For the CDR3, the DNA is TGTGCCAGCCGAAGAACCGGGACAGGGGATCGAAACACCATATATTTT.

Only a few counts were recorded for this clone. This chain links TRBV19 with TRBJ1-2; a possible D gene is TRBD1 (6 bases). This CDR3 contains 13 residues. Trimming took 6 bases from V and 7 from J, leaving 15 bases between them. CDR1 is LNHDA and CDR2 is SQIVND in the germline V gene (reference sequence). CDR3 amino acids: CASSISGTIGYTF. The CDR3 region has the DNA TGTGCCAGTAGCATATCCGGGACAATTGGCTACACCTTC.

V usage is TRBV18 and J usage is TRBJ1-4; the match to TRBD1 covers 7 bases. This CDR3 comprises 13 residues. V gave up 3 bases and J gave up 13 bases; unmatched junction bases: 8. Germline CDR1 and CDR2: KGHSH and LQKENI. In DNA, the CDR3 is TGTGCCAGCTCACCTCAAACGGGGGACAGACTGTTTTTT. Translation: CASSPQTGDRLFF.

The V gene is TRBV7-9, the J gene TRBJ1-5, with D possibly matching TRBD1 (6 bases). This CDR3 has 17 residues. Germline V gene lookup returns CDR1 SEHNR and CDR2 FQNEAQ (reference sequence). Trimming took 3 bases from V and 2 from J, leaving 17 bases between them. The CDR3 region has the DNA TGTGCCAGCAGCTTGGACAGACAGCCCTTGGGCAATCAGCCCCAGCATTTT. Encoded protein: CASSLDRQPLGNQPQHF.

The chain recombines TRBV3-1 (or the pseudogene TRBV3-2) with TRBJ1-2; the D is unclear. The germline V gene has CDR1 LGHDT and CDR2 YNNKEL (reference sequence). This CDR3 is 15 amino acids long. V dropped 4 bases and J dropped 8 bases, with 20 bases sitting between them. In DNA form, the CDR3 reads TGTGCCAGCAGCCCCGGGAGGTTCCCGTCGACCGGCTACACCTTC. It is translated as CASSPGRFPSTGYTF.

With respect to this clone: Being one base from a much bigger clone, this may be a read error. Other DNA sequences of this sample code for an identical CDR3. V is TRBV2 and J is TRBJ1-5, with D possibly being TRBD1 (6 bases). Trimming stripped 2 bases from V and 2 bases from J, with 7 bases between. The germline V gene encodes CDR1 SNHLY and CDR2 FYNNEI. The CDR3 is 14 residues long. The CDR3 loop reads CASSENRGNQPQHF. CDR3 DNA: TGTGCCAGCAGTGAAAACAGGGGCAATCAGCCCCAGCATTTT.